This is a list of T cell receptor beta chains from one sample in a study of T cells after yellow fever vaccination. TCRdb re-analysed the 5' RACE reads in MiXCR, keeping a single row per CDR3 protein. Of a few hundred thousand distinct CDR3 sequences listed, 3% to 4.5% were seen once; the top ten hold roughly a quarter. Material: PBMCs, obtained 5 days after the yellow fever booster vaccination. The origin of the receptors is a young man who received the YFV17D yellow fever vaccine. The CDR3 runs from the conserved cysteine through the conserved F or W. D genes are given only for firm matches. The size entry is marked missing in some rows and otherwise reads once, few, many or a size class.

D gene: TRBD2
J gene: TRBJ2-7
clone size: -
CDR3 length: 15
V gene: TRBV5-4
CDR3 DNA: TGTGCCAGCAGCGTGGGACTAGCGGAAACCTACGAGCAGTACTTC
CDR3 protein: CASSVGLAETYEQYF

D gene: TRBD1
J gene: TRBJ2-5
clone size: -
CDR3 length: 12
V gene: TRBV29-1
CDR3 DNA: TGCAGCGTTGAAGGAGACAGGGGAACCCAGTACTTC
CDR3 protein: CSVEGDRGTQYF

D gene: TRBD1
J gene: TRBJ2-3
clone size: many
CDR3 length: 17
V gene: TRBV7-8
CDR3 DNA: TGTGCCAGCAGCTTAGCCCCCTGGGACAGGGGTGGAGATACGCAGTATTTT
CDR3 protein: CASSLAPWDRGGDTQYF

D gene: -
J gene: TRBJ2-1
clone size: few
CDR3 length: 15
V gene: TRBV7-9
CDR3 DNA: TGTGCCAGCAGCTTAGCGGGGTTAGGCCGCCGCGAGCAGTTCTTC
CDR3 protein: CASSLAGLGRREQFF

D gene: -
J gene: TRBJ2-3
clone size: many
CDR3 length: 15
V gene: TRBV2
CDR3 DNA: TGTGCCAGCAGTCCCCAGGGGCGGCGCACAGATACGCAGTATTTT
CDR3 protein: CASSPQGRRTDTQYF

D gene: TRBD2
J gene: TRBJ2-2
clone size: few
CDR3 length: 15
V gene: TRBV20-1
CDR3 DNA: TGCAGTGCTAGCCCCGTACTAGCGGGGGGTGGGGAGCTGTTTTTT
CDR3 protein: CSASPVLAGGGELFF

D gene: -
J gene: TRBJ2-6
clone size: -
CDR3 length: 18
V gene: TRBV3-1
CDR3 DNA: TGTGCCAGCAGCCAAGGGGTCAGGAGAAGCTCTGGGGCCAACGTCCTGACTTTC
CDR3 protein: CASSQGVRRSSGANVLTF

D gene: -
J gene: TRBJ2-5
clone size: many
CDR3 length: 14
V gene: TRBV5-1
CDR3 DNA: TGCGCCAGCAGTTTTGGCCCGGGGGAAGGGACCCAGTACTTC
CDR3 protein: CASSFGPGEGTQYF

D gene: -
J gene: TRBJ1-5
clone size: few
CDR3 length: 13
V gene: TRBV11-2
CDR3 DNA: TGTGCCAGCAGCTTTAACCGTAATCAGCCCCAGCATTTT
CDR3 protein: CASSFNRNQPQHF

D gene: TRBD1
J gene: TRBJ1-5
clone size: few
CDR3 length: 15
V gene: TRBV10-2
CDR3 DNA: TGCGCCAGCAGTGACGTCCAGGGGGGAGGGGAGCCCCAGCATTTT
CDR3 protein: CASSDVQGGGEPQHF

D gene: TRBD1
J gene: TRBJ2-5
clone size: -
CDR3 length: 14
V gene: TRBV4-3
CDR3 DNA: TGCGCCAGCAGCCAAGACCCAGGGGGCGAGACCCAGTACTTC
CDR3 protein: CASSQDPGGETQYF

D gene: -
J gene: TRBJ1-5
clone size: -
CDR3 length: 14
V gene: TRBV9
CDR3 DNA: TGTGCCAGCAGCGCGTCGGATAGCAATCAGCCCCAGCATTTT
CDR3 protein: CASSASDSNQPQHF

D gene: -
J gene: TRBJ2-3
clone size: -
CDR3 length: 13
V gene: TRBV29-1
CDR3 DNA: TGCAGCGTTGATGGGGGGGGGACAGATACGCAGTTTTTT
CDR3 protein: CSVDGGGTDTQFF

D gene: TRBD1
J gene: TRBJ2-3
clone size: -
CDR3 length: 16
V gene: TRBV16
CDR3 DNA: TGTGCCAGCAGCCAATCCATAGGGGGCGTCACAGATACGCAGTATTTT
CDR3 protein: CASSQSIGGVTDTQYF

D gene: -
J gene: TRBJ1-2
clone size: few
CDR3 length: 15
V gene: TRBV12-3/TRBV12-4
CDR3 DNA: TGTGCCAGCAGTTTGGAGGGTGGATCTAACTATGGCTACACCTTC
CDR3 protein: CASSLEGGSNYGYTF

D gene: -
J gene: TRBJ1-6
clone size: few
CDR3 length: 14
V gene: TRBV5-1
CDR3 DNA: TGCGCCAGCAGTTATCCGGACAATAATTCACCCCTCCACTTT
CDR3 protein: CASSYPDNNSPLHF

D gene: -
J gene: TRBJ2-4
clone size: many
CDR3 length: 15
V gene: TRBV4-3
CDR3 DNA: TGCGCCAGCAGCCAGGGATTGCTAGCCAAAAACATTCAGTACTTC
CDR3 protein: CASSQGLLAKNIQYF

D gene: TRBD2
J gene: TRBJ2-3
clone size: -
CDR3 length: 17
V gene: TRBV15
CDR3 DNA: TGTGCCACCAGCAGATCCCTGACTAGCGGCAGCACAGATACGCAGTATTTT
CDR3 protein: CATSRSLTSGSTDTQYF

D gene: -
J gene: TRBJ2-1
clone size: many
CDR3 length: 13
V gene: TRBV20-1
CDR3 DNA: TGCAGTGGCTTGGCGGGTACCTACAATGAGCAGTTCTTC
CDR3 protein: CSGLAGTYNEQFF

D gene: TRBD2
J gene: TRBJ2-2
clone size: few
CDR3 length: 14
V gene: TRBV11-3
CDR3 DNA: TGTGCCAGCAGCTTGGGACTAGGAATCGGGGAGCTGTTTTTT
CDR3 protein: CASSLGLGIGELFF

D gene: -
J gene: TRBJ1-1
clone size: -
CDR3 length: 16
V gene: TRBV27
CDR3 DNA: TGTGCCAGCAGTTTAATATCCGCGGGAGTGAACACTGAAGCTTTCTTT
CDR3 protein: CASSLISAGVNTEAFF

D gene: -
J gene: TRBJ1-6
clone size: few
CDR3 length: 16
V gene: TRBV5-1
CDR3 DNA: TGCGCCAGCAGGGATGATTCCGGGGGTCTCGGCTCACCCCTCCACTTT
CDR3 protein: CASRDDSGGLGSPLHF

D gene: -
J gene: TRBJ2-7
clone size: -
CDR3 length: 12
V gene: TRBV5-1
CDR3 DNA: TGCGCCAGCAGCGAGGCTCGCAGCGAGCAGTACTTC
CDR3 protein: CASSEARSEQYF

D gene: -
J gene: TRBJ2-3
clone size: many
CDR3 length: 16
V gene: TRBV7-2
CDR3 DNA: TGTGCCACCCGTGGGGGGCCCACCCTCGGGGCAGATACGCAGTATTTT
CDR3 protein: CATRGGPTLGADTQYF

D gene: -
J gene: TRBJ2-5
clone size: few
CDR3 length: 15
V gene: TRBV7-2
CDR3 DNA: TGTGCCAGCAGCTTAGTCGGGGTAGTACAAGAGACCCAGTACTTC
CDR3 protein: CASSLVGVVQETQYF

D gene: -
J gene: TRBJ2-5
clone size: -
CDR3 length: 17
V gene: TRBV18
CDR3 DNA: TGTGCCAGCTCACCACCCAACAGGGTCGTATTGGCAGAGACCCAGTACTTC
CDR3 protein: CASSPPNRVVLAETQYF

D gene: -
J gene: TRBJ2-1
clone size: few
CDR3 length: 14
V gene: TRBV3-1
CDR3 DNA: TGTGCCAGCAGCCAAAGTCAGGGGTACAATGAGCAGTTCTTC
CDR3 protein: CASSQSQGYNEQFF

D gene: TRBD2
J gene: TRBJ2-1
clone size: many
CDR3 length: 11
V gene: TRBV6-1
CDR3 DNA: TGTGCCAGCGGGGCGGGGGATGAGCAGTTCTTC
CDR3 protein: CASGAGDEQFF

D gene: -
J gene: TRBJ1-4
clone size: -
CDR3 length: 14
V gene: TRBV12-3/TRBV12-4
CDR3 DNA: TGTGCCAGCAGCCAATATTCGACTAATGAAAAACTGTTTTTT
CDR3 protein: CASSQYSTNEKLFF

D gene: TRBD1
J gene: TRBJ1-2
clone size: few
CDR3 length: 13
V gene: TRBV5-1
CDR3 DNA: TGCGCCAGCAGCGACCGGGACAGGGATGGCTACACCTTC
CDR3 protein: CASSDRDRDGYTF

D gene: TRBD2
J gene: TRBJ2-5
clone size: -
CDR3 length: 15
V gene: TRBV10-3
CDR3 DNA: TGTGCCATCAGTGACCCTAGCGGGGGAAGAGAGACCCAGTACTTC
CDR3 protein: CAISDPSGGRETQYF

D gene: -
J gene: TRBJ2-7
clone size: -
CDR3 length: 15
V gene: TRBV3-1
CDR3 DNA: TGTGCCAGCAGCCAAGGAAACCGAGGAGGCTACGAGCAGTACTTC
CDR3 protein: CASSQGNRGGYEQYF

D gene: TRBD2
J gene: TRBJ2-3
clone size: many
CDR3 length: 18
V gene: TRBV4-1
CDR3 DNA: TGCGCCAGCAGCCCCCGTCCCGTTCTAGCGGGGGAAACAGATACGCAGTATTTT
CDR3 protein: CASSPRPVLAGETDTQYF

D gene: -
J gene: TRBJ2-1
clone size: -
CDR3 length: 15
V gene: TRBV19
CDR3 DNA: TGTGCCAGTAGTTCGACGGAGCGGAGAAACAATGAGCAGTTCTTC
CDR3 protein: CASSSTERRNNEQFF

D gene: -
J gene: TRBJ1-1
clone size: many
CDR3 length: 13
V gene: TRBV12-3/TRBV12-4
CDR3 DNA: TGTGCCAGCAGGTTGAGGCTGCACACTGAAGCTTTCTTT
CDR3 protein: CASRLRLHTEAFF

D gene: TRBD2
J gene: TRBJ2-5
clone size: few
CDR3 length: 17
V gene: TRBV4-2
CDR3 DNA: TGTGCCAGCAGCCGGGAATATACGACGGGGGGGAAAGAGACCCAGTACTTC
CDR3 protein: CASSREYTTGGKETQYF

D gene: -
J gene: TRBJ1-1
clone size: many
CDR3 length: 15
V gene: TRBV27
CDR3 DNA: TGTGCCAGCAGTTTCGGCCCAGGGAGTAGCACTGAAGCTTTCTTT
CDR3 protein: CASSFGPGSSTEAFF

D gene: TRBD1
J gene: TRBJ2-4
clone size: -
CDR3 length: 19
V gene: TRBV15
CDR3 DNA: TGTGCCACCAGCAGAGAAGGCCGACAGGGGACTTTAGCCAAAAACATTCAGTACTTC
CDR3 protein: CATSREGRQGTLAKNIQYF

D gene: -
J gene: TRBJ2-5
clone size: few
CDR3 length: 15
V gene: TRBV5-6
CDR3 DNA: TGTGCCAGCAGCCCCGGACAGATATTGCAAGAGACCCAGTACTTC
CDR3 protein: CASSPGQILQETQYF

D gene: TRBD1
J gene: TRBJ1-5
clone size: many
CDR3 length: 15
V gene: TRBV4-1
CDR3 DNA: TGCGCCAGCAGCTTCCGGGACAGCATTTTTCAGCCCCAGCATTTT
CDR3 protein: CASSFRDSIFQPQHF

D gene: TRBD1
J gene: TRBJ1-6
clone size: -
CDR3 length: 21
V gene: TRBV7-7
CDR3 DNA: TGTGCTAGCAGCCTTCCCTCGGGGGGACAGGGGATACTCTCCTATAATTCACCCCTCCACTTT
CDR3 protein: CASSLPSGGQGILSYNSPLHF

D gene: -
J gene: TRBJ2-5
clone size: many
CDR3 length: 19
V gene: TRBV7-3
CDR3 DNA: TGTGCCAGCAGCCCTGGGTCTCTTACGGGCCGATGGGGGAGAGAGACCCAGTACTTC
CDR3 protein: CASSPGSLTGRWGRETQYF

D gene: -
J gene: TRBJ2-7
clone size: many
CDR3 length: 13
V gene: TRBV11-2
CDR3 DNA: TGTGCCAGCAGCTTATCTGAGGGGTACGAGCAGTACTTC
CDR3 protein: CASSLSEGYEQYF

D gene: -
J gene: TRBJ2-2
clone size: -
CDR3 length: 13
V gene: TRBV12-3/TRBV12-4
CDR3 DNA: TGTGCCAGCAGTTGGTTAAACACCGGGGAGCTGTTTTTT
CDR3 protein: CASSWLNTGELFF

D gene: TRBD2
J gene: TRBJ2-1
clone size: -
CDR3 length: 12
V gene: TRBV29-1
CDR3 DNA: TGCAGCACGGGGGGGGCATTGGATGAGCAGTTCTTC
CDR3 protein: CSTGGALDEQFF

D gene: -
J gene: TRBJ1-2
clone size: few
CDR3 length: 13
V gene: TRBV9
CDR3 DNA: TGTGCCAGCAGCGTAGCACATAACTATGGCTACACCTTC
CDR3 protein: CASSVAHNYGYTF

D gene: TRBD2
J gene: TRBJ2-3
clone size: many
CDR3 length: 14
V gene: TRBV7-2
CDR3 DNA: TGTGCCAGCAGCCCTCGGACTAGTCGAGATACGCAGTATTTT
CDR3 protein: CASSPRTSRDTQYF

D gene: -
J gene: TRBJ1-5
clone size: few
CDR3 length: 15
V gene: TRBV15
CDR3 DNA: TGTGCCACCAGCAGGACGGGTGGGCGCAATCAGCCCCAGCATTTT
CDR3 protein: CATSRTGGRNQPQHF

D gene: -
J gene: TRBJ2-5
clone size: -
CDR3 length: 15
V gene: TRBV4-3
CDR3 DNA: TGCGCCAGCAGCCAAGATGCGGGGTCAGAAGAGACCCAGTACTTC
CDR3 protein: CASSQDAGSEETQYF

D gene: -
J gene: TRBJ2-2
clone size: -
CDR3 length: 16
V gene: TRBV4-3
CDR3 DNA: TGCGCCAGCAGCCCTAATTTGGGGAGTAACACCGGGGAGCTGTTTTTT
CDR3 protein: CASSPNLGSNTGELFF

D gene: -
J gene: TRBJ1-2
clone size: -
CDR3 length: 14
V gene: TRBV20-1
CDR3 DNA: TGCAGTGCTAGAGAAGGCTCCCGCTACTATGGCTACACCTTC
CDR3 protein: CSAREGSRYYGYTF

D gene: -
J gene: TRBJ1-1
clone size: many
CDR3 length: 13
V gene: TRBV5-1
CDR3 DNA: TGCGCCAGCAGCGCCGAGGGACGGGCTGAAGCTTTCTTT
CDR3 protein: CASSAEGRAEAFF

D gene: -
J gene: TRBJ2-1
clone size: few
CDR3 length: 12
V gene: TRBV5-5
CDR3 DNA: TGTGCCAGCAGCCTCATCGGGTTTGAGCAGTTCTTC
CDR3 protein: CASSLIGFEQFF

D gene: TRBD2
J gene: TRBJ2-1
clone size: many
CDR3 length: 13
V gene: TRBV20-1
CDR3 DNA: TGCAGTGCTAGGGAACCGGGACTACTGTATCAGTTCTTC
CDR3 protein: CSAREPGLLYQFF

D gene: -
J gene: TRBJ2-2
clone size: few
CDR3 length: 14
V gene: TRBV9
CDR3 DNA: TGTGCCAGCAGCGTAGTGGGGAACACCGGGGAGCTGTTTTTT
CDR3 protein: CASSVVGNTGELFF

D gene: -
J gene: TRBJ1-2
clone size: many
CDR3 length: 14
V gene: TRBV4-3
CDR3 DNA: TGCGCCAGCACGCTCGAGCGAGGGACCTATGGCTACACCTTC
CDR3 protein: CASTLERGTYGYTF